These 21 T cell receptor beta chains were all obtained from the same sample, sequenced in a study of radiotherapy plus CTLA-4 blockade in lung cancer. This table comes from immunoSEQ multiplex PCR, and its TCRdb copy is limited to in-frame clones, with some not included. In the table there are more than 60,000 clones, more than 70% of which are singletons. Sequenced here: peripheral blood, sampled from a patient treated with radiotherapy plus ipilimumab. The source of these receptors is a human donor with non-small cell lung cancer who had a complete response to radiotherapy plus ipilimumab.

J is TRBJ2-1 and V is TRBV6-5; D is possibly TRBD1 (6 bases). Per germline, CDR1 MNHEY and CDR2 SVGAGI. This CDR3 has 16 residues. The V and J ends lost 2 bases and 4 bases respectively, with 15 bases between them. The DNA for the CDR3 is TGTGCCAGCAGTTACACACACCGGGACAATTACAATGAGCAGTTCTTC. This codes for CASSYTHRDNYNEQFF.

This clone is deemed medium-sized (0.01 to 0.1%). The CDR3 DNA is TGTGCCAGCAGCCGAAATTTACTACGGACAGGAGGATATGGCTACACCTTC. Amino acids: CASSRNLLRTGGYGYTF. This rearrangement joins TRBV14 to TRBJ1-2, with 7 bases identical to TRBD1. The CDR3 consists of 17 residues. The germline V gene encodes CDR1 SGHDN and CDR2 FVKESK. Unmatched junction bases numbered 16, after V lost 4 bases and J lost 5 bases.

This clone was seen a few times. The chain joins TRBV28 to TRBJ1-2; 8 bases are a match to TRBD1. The CDR3 totals 11 residues. Losses at the gene ends were 8 bases for V and 5 bases for J; bases not matched to a gene: 1. Germline CDR1 MDHEN, CDR2 SYDVKM. CDR3 amino acids: CASGQGYGYTF. In DNA form, the CDR3 reads TGTGCCAGCGGACAGGGTTATGGCTACACCTTC.

This chain uses TRBV28 with TRBJ1-2; D is possibly TRBD1 (6 bases). CDR3 size: 15 residues. The V gene's germline CDR1 is MDHEN and CDR2 SYDVKM. Deletions cut 3 bases from V and 4 bases from J, with 15 bases between. The CDR3 sequence: CASSFTDSPIYGYTF. The CDR3 region has the DNA TGTGCCAGCAGTTTCACGGACAGCCCTATCTATGGCTACACCTTC.

The V call is TRBV9, the J call TRBJ2-2, with 8 nucleotides matching TRBD1. The V gene end was trimmed by 4 bases and the J gene end by 7 bases; junction bases not matched to a gene: 6. Germline loops: CDR1 SGDLS, CDR2 YYNGEE. The CDR3 extends over 14 amino acids. The CDR3 reads CASSYRGSGGELFF. The CDR3 DNA follows: TGTGCCAGCAGCTACAGGGGGTCGGGCGGGGAGCTGTTTTTT.

In DNA, the CDR3 is TGTGCCAATGCGGGACAGCCCTCAAATACGCAGTATTTT. Protein product: CANAGQPSNTQYF. The chain couples TRBV2 to TRBJ2-3; a weak D match, TRBD1 (7 bases). This CDR3 is built from 13 residues. V was cut by 10 bases and J by 7 bases, with 18 bases left in between. Germline values: CDR1 SNHLY, CDR2 FYNNEI.

The chain employs TRBV19 and TRBJ2-7; 10 positions match TRBD2. Trimming at V came to 5 bases and at J to 3 bases, leaving 25 bases not matched to a gene. The CDR3 totals 21 residues. In germline, CDR1 is LNHDA, CDR2 SQIVND (reference sequence). The CDR3 loop reads CASSAVGRGVRAGGRIYEQYF. CDR3 DNA sequence: TGTGCCAGTAGTGCCGTCGGCAGGGGCGTTCGAGCGGGAGGGCGGATCTACGAGCAGTACTTC.

The chain combines TRBV6-5 with TRBJ1-1; maybe TRBD1 (6 bases). Germline assignment: CDR1 MNHEY and CDR2 SVGAGI. V was cut by 5 bases and J by 11 bases, with 15 bases left in between. The CDR3 extends over 12 amino acids. The CDR3 nucleotides are TGTGCCAGCAGTCTCGGGGGGCAGGGGGCTTTCTTT. As protein: CASSLGGQGAFF.

Note on this clone: The junction departs from germline at one end; a sequencing error may be responsible. V gene TRBV27 combines with J gene TRBJ2-1; tentatively, D is TRBD1 (6 bases). Germline V gives CDR1 MNHEY, CDR2 SMNVEV (reference sequence). This CDR3 contains 12 residues. For the CDR3, the DNA is TGTGCCGGCAGTTTAAGGGGGAATGAGCAGTTCTTC. Amino acid sequence: CAGSLRGNEQFF.

The chain couples TRBV5-1 to TRBJ1-1; 12 bases fit TRBD1. The germline CDR1 and CDR2 sequences are SGHRS and YFSETQ. The CDR3 runs to 16 residues. J gave up 5 bases and V 4 bases, and 9 bases lay outside the gene matches. CDR3 nucleotide sequence: TGCGCCAGCAGCCCTGATCGGGGACAGGGGGCTACTGAAGCTTTCTTT. Residues: CASSPDRGQGATEAFF.

This clone has just a few counts. Relative to the germline gene, one junction end is altered; a read error may explain this. V gene TRBV5-1 combines with J gene TRBJ1-1, with 8 bases identical to TRBD1. The CDR3 runs to 15 residues. Germline-derived CDR1 and CDR2 are SGHRS and YFSETQ. The CDR3 DNA reads TGTGCCAGCAGCTGGGGAGACAGGGGAGGCACTGAAGCTTTCTTT. Translation gives CASSWGDRGGTEAFF. The variable domain in full, completed from reference TRBV5-1 and TRBJ1-1, reads KAGVTQTPRYLIKTRGQQVTLSCSPISGHRSVSWYQQTPGQGLQFLFEYFSETQRNKGNFPGRFSGRQFSNSRSEMNVSTLELGDSALYLCASSWGDRGGTEAFFGQGTRLTVV.

The chain carries TRBV28 and TRBJ1-5; D is uncertain. This CDR3 has 17 residues. V dropped 4 bases and J dropped 2 bases, with 18 bases sitting between them. Germline CDR1 MDHEN, CDR2 SYDVKM. CDR3 region: CASSSPTGSLGNQPQHF. CDR3 nucleotides: TGTGCCAGCAGTTCTCCGACGGGGTCTTTGGGCAATCAGCCCCAGCATTTT.

The J gene is TRBJ2-5, the V gene TRBV6-5; D is perhaps TRBD1 (6 bases). V lost 1 base and J lost 3, with 9 bases in between. This CDR3 has 14 residues. Per the germline V gene, CDR1 is MNHEY and CDR2 is SVGAGI. CDR3: CASSYWTAKETQYF. For the CDR3, the DNA is TGTGCCAGCAGTTACTGGACAGCAAAAGAGACCCAGTACTTC.

This clone was observed once. This chain links TRBV23-1 with TRBJ2-7; TRBD1 agrees at 11 bases. TRBV23-1 is given ORF status, its function remaining uncertain. The CDR3 contains 20 residues. The J segment lost 4 bases and the V segment lost 0 bases, leaving 17 bases of the junction unmatched. DNA for the CDR3: TGCGCCAGCAGTCAATCCAAGTACCGGGACAGGGGGATGCGGGGTTACGAGCAGTACTTC. This encodes CASSQSKYRDRGMRGYEQYF.

This clone has a handful of counts. The V gene is TRBV5-1, the J gene TRBJ2-1, with a tentative D call TRBD2 (6 bases). Between the trimmed V and J ends, which lost 2 bases and 2 bases, there was a span of 11 bases. This CDR3 spans 15 amino acids. The germline V gene has CDR1 SGHRS and CDR2 YFSETQ. The CDR3 region has the DNA TGCGCCAGCAGCTTAGGGGACTCCCCCTACAATGAGCAGTTCTTC. Its protein is CASSLGDSPYNEQFF.

This clone has only a few counts. V usage is TRBV4-1 and J usage is TRBJ1-1; 11 bases match TRBD1. The CDR3 is made up of 16 amino acids. The junction had 15 bases not matched to a gene; V was cut back by 5 bases and J by 10 bases. In germline, CDR1 is MGHRA, CDR2 YSYEKL. CDR3 bases: TGCGCCAGCAGCTGGAGTAAGCAGCCGGGACAGGGGGGAGCTTTCTTT. Its translation: CASSWSKQPGQGGAFF.

V and J are TRBV7-2 and TRBJ2-7; 12 bases map to TRBD1. Germline CDR1 reads SGHTA; CDR2 reads FQGNSA. Trimming removed 4 bases from V and 6 bases from J; junction bases left unmatched: 7. This CDR3 is 15 amino acids long. In DNA form, the CDR3 reads TGTGCCAGCAGCTCCCGGGACAGGGGGCTGGGCGAGCAGTACTTC. It specifies CASSSRDRGLGEQYF.

This chain links TRBV19 with TRBJ2-7; 9 nucleotides match TRBD1. This CDR3 has 15 residues. Germline trimming cut 5 bases from V and 4 bases from J; bases unmatched to any gene: 9. Germline assignment: CDR1 LNHDA and CDR2 SQIVND (reference sequence). CDR3 loop: CASSAAAGQGYEQYF. CDR3 coding DNA: TGTGCCAGTAGTGCCGCTGCGGGACAGGGTTACGAGCAGTACTTC.

This chain joins TRBV6-1 and TRBJ1-6; TRBD1 matches 8 bases. The CDR3 is 15 amino acids. Germline trimming cut 0 bases from V and 10 bases from J; bases unmatched to any gene: 5. Germline CDR1 is MNHNS and CDR2 is SASEGT. CDR3 DNA sequence: TGTGCCAGCAGTGAAGCGCAGGGGGCAAGGTCACCCCTCCACTTT. This codes for CASSEAQGARSPLHF.

The V gene is TRBV7-2, the J gene TRBJ1-2; the D gene is possibly TRBD1 (6 bases). The CDR3 extends over 15 amino acids. The ends were cut back, 1 base at V and 4 bases at J, with 13 bases in the middle. Germline V gene sequence: CDR1 SGHTA, CDR2 FQGNSA. The CDR3 nucleotides are TGTGCCAGCAGCTTAGAAGGGGGACCGTCCTATGGCTACACCTTC. This codes for CASSLEGGPSYGYTF.

This rearrangement joins TRBV29-1 to TRBJ1-2; 7 bases are a match to TRBD1. Germline lookup yields CDR1 SQVTM and CDR2 ANQGSEA. With V trimmed by 4 bases and J by 4 bases, 3 bases remained unmatched. This CDR3 is 12 amino acids long. The CDR3 here is CSVGQGGYGYTF. CDR3 coding DNA: TGCAGCGTTGGACAGGGCGGCTATGGCTACACCTTC.